This T cell receptor beta chain was sequenced during a study of TIL therapy for anti-PD-1-resistant metastatic lung cancer. Study in general: Most patients had lung adenocarcinoma; several tumors were EGFR-mutant, two ALK-rearranged; half smoked currently or formerly. By whole-exome sequencing, median non-synonymous tumor mutation burden was roughly 1.4 mutations per megabase. Study findings and constraints: Compared with baseline intratumoral T cells, expanded TIL cultures were more clonal and less diverse (roughly 6.3% vs 31%).

V trimming: 3 bases; J trimming: 10 bases; junction bases outside the gene matches: 8. CDR1 is LNHNV, CDR2 YYDKDF, per germline (reference sequence). The CDR3 is made up of 14 amino acids. Time point: pre-treatment sample, taken before nivolumab and TIL therapy. Tumor tissue came from excised metastases, mostly pleural nodules or supraclavicular lymph nodes. Notes on this clone: As yet, its antigen is unknown. Other DNA sequences in this specimen translate into the identical CDR3.

Sequencing used immunoSEQ v3. Only in-frame clones appear in the TCRdb table, and some are missing; sequencing was by immunoSEQ multiplex PCR. Here the sample spans about 50,000 clones, about two thirds being singletons. Sequencing was performed on tumor tissue, taken at baseline. J is TRBJ2-4 and V is TRBV15; 8 bases line up with TRBD1. This TCR came from a person aged 25 to 79 with non-small cell lung cancer. The CDR3 is CATSSDRGRNIQYF. The CDR3 DNA reads TGTGCCACCAGCAGTGACAGGGGACGTAATATTCAGTACTTC. Full variable domain (rest looked up from reference TRBV15 and TRBJ2-4): DAMVIQNPRYQVTQFGKPVTLSCSQTLNHNVMYWYQQKSSQAPKLLFHYYDKDFNNEADTPDNFQSRRPNTSFCFLDIRSPGLGDTAMYLCATSSDRGRNIQYFGAGTRLSVL.